The next 8 T cell receptor beta chains were all read from a single sample in a study of monozygotic twins with inflammatory bowel disease. From its re-call of the 5' RACE reads, TCRdb lists each CDR3 protein once, without DNA. The sample totals roughly 160,000 distinct CDR3 sequences. Sequencing input: blood. Receptors originate from a human donor with ulcerative colitis or Crohn's disease, or a healthy co-twin of an affected twin (not recorded which).

CDR3 sequence: CASSIVGRISYGYAF. J is TRBJ1-2 and V is TRBV19. The CDR3 covers 15 residues. Germline values: CDR1 LNHDA, CDR2 SQIVND (reference sequence).

The chain combines TRBV29-1 with TRBJ1-2. Germline V CDR1 and CDR2: SQVTM, ANQGSEA. The CDR3 is made up of 13 amino acids. The CDR3 is CSVDAADSYGYTF.

J is TRBJ2-3 and V is TRBV27; the TCRdb call, TRBD2, lacks DNA for checking. The CDR3 is 15 amino acids. Germline CDR1 and CDR2: MNHEY and SMNVEV (reference sequence). The CDR3 here is CASSQTSRGTDTQYF.

V usage is TRBV4-1 and J usage is TRBJ1-2; checking the TCRdb D call of TRBD1 is not possible without DNA. The CDR3 loop spans 13 amino acids. Germline values: CDR1 MGHRA, CDR2 YSYEKL. The CDR3: CASSQGDPYGYTF.

The chain is built from TRBV5-1 and TRBJ2-5; TCRdb reports TRBD2, a call that lacks DNA to check it against. CDR1 is SGHRS, CDR2 YFSETQ, per germline. The CDR3 is made up of 15 amino acids. The CDR3 sequence is CASSPWTGVGETQYF.

V and J are TRBV20-1 and TRBJ1-2. The CDR3 is made up of 14 amino acids. Germline CDR1 and CDR2: DFQATT and SNEGSKA (reference sequence). CDR3 in amino acids: CSARVLASLGGYTF.

The chain joins TRBV14 to TRBJ1-2. The CDR3 runs to 13 residues. Germline lookup yields CDR1 SGHDN and CDR2 FVKESK. This CDR3 reads CASSQVGNYGYTF.

The gene calls are TRBV20-1 and TRBJ2-2; TCRdb designates TRBD1, a call that cannot be tested without DNA. The CDR3 has 14 amino acids. Germline-derived CDR1 and CDR2 are DFQATT and SNEGSKA (reference sequence). CDR3 region: CSASDRERTGELFF.